This TCR beta chain was found in a study of human T cells and chemical hapten exposure (dated by TCRdb to about 2021). Regarding the complete study: For sensitization, 2% DPC in acetone was applied to a 2 cm by 2 cm area of upper inner arm skin. The libraries were sequenced as a pool, and the TCR yield per sample differed mostly because of small variations in library volumes within the pool. From each blood RNA sample, both TCR alpha and TCR beta chains were sequenced. Patch tests used Finn chambers with 0.01% DPC on the upper back, scored after 6 days by International Contact Dermatitis Research Group standards. Blood for TCR sequencing was provided by twenty-nine alopecia patients at one to four time points (pre-sensitization, 2, 6 and 24 weeks). This study followed changes in the peripheral blood TCR repertoire in vivo during primary and secondary sensitization of alopecia patients to the hapten diphenylcyclopropenone (DPC). The patient cohort, mostly female, included alopecia areata with under or over 50% scalp involvement, alopecia totalis and alopecia universalis. Patients additionally received weekly therapeutic DPC doses to the scalp throughout the approximately 25-week study period. Blood samples were taken from patients before sensitization (week 0) and then at 2, 6 and about 24 weeks after DPC sensitization.

Library generation was performed with RACE. TCRdb records NextSeq 500 as the sequencer. During library preparation, unique molecular identifiers were attached to individual cDNA molecules so that TCRs could be counted in a quantitative, reproducible way. As for how the authors treated the data: Samples had a median of approximately 93,000 TCRs, with a range from about 23,224 to 750,000. V, J and CDR3 annotation of the TCR reads was carried out using the Decombinator software suite. For PS versus PT1 abundance plots, all samples were subsampled to the same number of TCRs (28,000). TCRs were defined as expanded if absent before sensitization and observed at least eight times at the 2-week time point. Starting from the raw public reads, TCRdb applied fastp trimming at Q25, assembled clones with MiXCR and retained in-frame beta chains. Here each entry gathers all rows of one CDR3 protein and keeps the most common genes and DNA. Here the V and J calls rest on TCRdb's processing, not on the authors' analysis. In all, the sample holds approximately 52,000 distinct CDR3 sequences, and approximately 11% of those were seen once. The ten largest clones add up to less than 2% of the sample.

Beyond this particular receptor, the publication reports: DPC sensitization did not change the number of TCRs with a frequency above 1 in 1000, and there was no evidence of changes in global repertoire structure. Because every patient had alopecia, a presumed autoimmune disease, the patients' immune response might differ from that of healthy individuals. Compared with pre-sensitization or healthy control sets, expanded TCRs formed significantly more large CDR3 similarity clusters, which is consistent with antigen-driven responses. Repeated subsampling changed both the strength of the expansion versus patch-test correlation and the threshold at which that correlation became significant. Patch test score was positively correlated with the number of PT1 expanded TCRs, with significance at thresholds 8, 16 and 32 but not at 4.

The label giving this sample's time point can be read as: patch test 1, 2 weeks after DPC sensitization. The treatment or condition label on this specimen signifies: therapeutic diphenylcyclopropenone sensitization with weekly scalp DPC. Total RNA was extracted from unfractionated whole blood collected in Tempus Blood RNA tubes. At every patch-test visit, the blood draw took place before the patch test was put on. Eligible patients were aged 18 to 70, diagnosed with alopecia, deemed suitable for DPC therapy, and excluded if pregnant. On this clonotype itself: It lacks a known antigen. It has no much larger one-base neighbor in the sample; base qualities were not kept.

The CDR3 contains 15 residues, cysteine and phenylalanine counted. CDR3 DNA is the only sequence kept; it has 45 bases, read in frame from the first base. CDR1 and CDR2, looked up from the germline V gene, are SNHLY and FYNNEI. Trimming at the junction amounts to 6 bases on V and 3 bases on J, and the germline ends lie 16 bases apart. Specimen: whole blood, collected in connection with sensitization to the hapten diphenylcyclopropenone (DPC). The TCR originated in a middle-aged woman with alopecia areata. Some clones in this sample may be carry-over from other donors' samples. Recombination connected TRBV2 to TRBJ2-3; no D segment can be confidently identified. The CDR3 region has the sequence CASSPKGLPTDTQYF. The base sequence is TGTGCCAGCAGCCCCAAGGGTCTTCCTACAGATACGCAGTATTTT.